What follows are 29 T cell receptor beta chains derived from one specimen sequenced in a study of blood T cell repertoires in COVID-19. The table came from immunoSEQ multiplex PCR; TCRdb's copy has only in-frame clones and leaves some out. This table has about 190,000 clones, around nine tenths appearing once. Sequencing was done on a sample of peripheral blood. The receptors derive from a man aged 35-49 years with active or convalescent COVID-19.

The V call is TRBV3-1 (or the pseudogene TRBV3-2), the J call TRBJ1-2; 8 nucleotides agree with TRBD1. The germline gives CDR1 LGHDT, CDR2 YNNKEL (reference sequence). V trimming: 1 base; J trimming: 4 bases; junction bases outside the gene matches: 8. The CDR3 is 16 amino acids. CDR3 residues: CASSQGPDRAGYGYTF. The DNA for the CDR3 is TGTGCCAGCAGCCAAGGCCCGGACAGGGCGGGCTATGGCTACACCTTC.

This clone occurred once. This rearrangement joins TRBV7-2 to TRBJ1-4; TRBD1 might be the D (5 bases). Trimming took 3 bases from V and 0 from J, leaving 8 bases between them. There are 15 residues in the CDR3. In germline, CDR1 is SGHTA, CDR2 FQGNSA. This chain's CDR3 is CASSLIGATNEKLFF. For the CDR3, the DNA is TGTGCCAGCAGCTTGATAGGGGCAACTAATGAAAAACTGTTTTTT.

The rearrangement joins TRBV2 to TRBJ1-1; D uncertain. This CDR3 is built from 13 residues. CDR1 is SNHLY and CDR2 is FYNNEI in the germline V gene. V dropped 3 bases and J dropped 4 bases, with 9 bases sitting between them. In DNA, the CDR3 is TGTGCCAGCAGTGAGCGGGGAGGCACTGAAGCTTTCTTT. The encoded protein is CASSERGGTEAFF.

The count of this clone is one. The chain is built from TRBV24-1 and TRBJ2-7; 11 nucleotides match TRBD1. There are 15 residues in the CDR3. CDR1 is KGHDR, CDR2 SFDVKD, per germline. With V trimmed by 4 bases and J by 4 bases, 5 bases remained unmatched. The chain's CDR3 is CATSDPGQGVYEQYF. The CDR3 coding sequence is TGTGCCACCAGTGACCCGGGACAGGGGGTATACGAGCAGTACTTC.

The rearrangement joins TRBV11-3 to TRBJ1-1; D may be TRBD1 (5 bases). The germline CDR1 and CDR2 sequences are SGHNT and YENEEA. CDR3 length: 15 amino acids. Trimming took 3 bases from V and 6 from J, leaving 17 bases between them. CDR3: CASSLDGARASEAFF. The CDR3 DNA is TGTGCCAGCAGCTTGGATGGGGCCCGAGCCTCTGAAGCTTTCTTT.

The V and J genes are TRBV6-6 and TRBJ2-1, with 10 nucleotides matching TRBD1. J gave up 7 bases and V 6 bases, and 9 bases lay outside the gene matches. Germline V gene sequence: CDR1 MNHNY, CDR2 SVGAGI (reference sequence). This CDR3 is 15 amino acids long. CDR3: CASSRGQGYQNEQFF. CDR3 sequence (DNA): TGTGCCAGCAGCCGGGGACAGGGGTATCAAAATGAGCAGTTCTTC.

The chain links TRBV3-1 (or the pseudogene TRBV3-2) to TRBJ2-3; 9 bases are a match to TRBD2. Unmatched junction bases numbered 3, after V lost 4 bases and J lost 1 base. The CDR3 runs to 15 residues. Germline values: CDR1 LGHDT, CDR2 YNNKEL (reference sequence). CDR3 coding DNA: TGTGCCAGCAGCCTGACTAGCGGACGCACAGATACGCAGTATTTT. Translating gives CASSLTSGRTDTQYF.

This clone was seen a single time. The chain carries TRBV9 and TRBJ2-3; no clear D. This CDR3 is built from 14 residues. Trimming removed 3 bases from V and 2 bases from J, with 10 bases in between. CDR1 is SGDLS, CDR2 YYNGEE, per germline. The CDR3 protein is CASSDTAPTDTQYF. In DNA form, the CDR3 reads TGTGCCAGCAGCGACACCGCCCCCACAGATACGCAGTATTTT.

The chain joins TRBV28 to TRBJ1-2; D unresolved. V was pared by 5 bases and J by 4 bases, with 20 bases between. Germline CDR1 reads MDHEN; CDR2 reads SYDVKM. The CDR3 totals 16 residues. The CDR3 spells CASSPPVDYPSYGYTF. The CDR3 DNA reads as TGTGCCAGCAGTCCCCCAGTTGACTATCCCTCCTATGGCTACACCTTC.

This chain connects TRBV19 to TRBJ1-2, with TRBD1 as a possible D gene (5 bases). The CDR3 runs 15 residues. V lost 6 bases and J 8 bases, leaving 22 bases between the germline ends. Germline V gives CDR1 LNHDA, CDR2 SQIVND (reference sequence). The CDR3 DNA is TGTGCCAGTAGCTTCACGGGGCAGCCGCGGGAGGGCTACACCTTC. Amino acid sequence: CASSFTGQPREGYTF.

This clone showed up just once. The chain employs TRBV7-9 and TRBJ1-5; 10 bases are shared with TRBD1. The V segment lost 4 bases and the J segment 9 bases; nucleotides outside the gene matches: 12. The CDR3 is 16 amino acids. Looked up from germline, CDR1 is SEHNR and CDR2 is FQNEAQ (reference sequence). CDR3 amino acids: CASSSSGQGISGPQHF. The CDR3, as DNA: TGTGCCAGCAGCTCCTCGGGACAGGGGATCTCGGGGCCCCAGCATTTT.

V gene TRBV6-1 combines with J gene TRBJ1-5; 11 nucleotides agree with TRBD1. The V segment lost 1 base and the J segment 8 bases; nucleotides outside the gene matches: 4. Germline V gene lookup returns CDR1 MNHNS and CDR2 SASEGT. The CDR3 runs to 15 residues. This CDR3 is CASSEGTGGRKPQHF. For the CDR3, the DNA is TGTGCCAGCAGTGAAGGGACAGGGGGCCGGAAGCCCCAGCATTTT.

This clone was seen a single time. This chain links TRBV5-1 with TRBJ2-3; 7 nucleotides line up with TRBD1. This CDR3 comprises 15 residues. CDR1 is SGHRS and CDR2 is YFSETQ in the germline V gene. V dropped 2 bases and J dropped 1; count of bases not matched to a gene: 4. The CDR3 DNA reads TGCGCCAGCAGCTTACAGGGGTATGGCACAGATACGCAGTATTTT. Its protein is CASSLQGYGTDTQYF. The complete variable domain, with remaining parts taken from reference TRBV5-1 and TRBJ2-3, reads KAGVTQTPRYLIKTRGQQVTLSCSPISGHRSVSWYQQTPGQGLQFLFEYFSETQRNKGNFPGRFSGRQFSNSRSEMNVSTLELGDSALYLCASSLQGYGTDTQYFGPGTRLTVL.

The sample holds one count of this clone. The chain combines TRBV12-3 or TRBV12-4 with TRBJ2-5; D ambiguous. The CDR3 contains 12 residues. V was pared by 7 bases and J by 6 bases, with 12 bases between. The CDR3 DNA follows: TGTGCCAGCACCCTGAACTCTCAGACCCAGTACTTC. This translates into CASTLNSQTQYF.

The gene calls are TRBV19 and TRBJ1-4, with 9 bases aligning to TRBD1. Germline CDR1 reads LNHDA; CDR2 reads SQIVND (reference sequence). Trimming cost V 4 bases and J 8 bases; bases outside gene matches: 11. This CDR3 comprises 16 residues. DNA for the CDR3: TGTGCCAGTAGTACGGGGACAGGGCGTGCCTGGGAAAAACTGTTTTTT. This gives the protein CASSTGTGRAWEKLFF.

The rearrangement joins TRBV7-9 to TRBJ2-1; a weak D match, TRBD1 (6 bases). This CDR3 has 14 amino acids. Per germline, CDR1 SEHNR and CDR2 FQNEAQ (reference sequence). V was pared by 3 bases and J by 4 bases, with 10 bases between. The chain's CDR3 is CASSFNRDYNEQFF. The CDR3 nucleotides read TGTGCCAGCAGCTTCAACAGGGATTACAATGAGCAGTTCTTC.

This clone was seen just once. This sequence joins TRBV10-3 and TRBJ2-7; TRBD2 matches at 9 bases. Germline V gene lookup returns CDR1 ENHRY and CDR2 SYGVKD. The V gene end was trimmed by 8 bases and the J gene end by 7 bases; junction bases not matched to a gene: 9. This CDR3 comprises 13 residues. The CDR3 nucleotides read TGTGCCATCGCTAGCGGGGCCCCGGGGGAGCAGTACTTC. This sequence encodes CAIASGAPGEQYF.

The chain uses TRBV28 and TRBJ2-7; TRBD1 matches at 11 bases. This CDR3 has 15 residues. V gave up 6 bases and J gave up 3 bases; unmatched junction bases: 7. Germline V gene data show CDR1 as MDHEN and CDR2 as SYDVKM. Here the CDR3 reads CASSAGGTGGYEQYF. CDR3 DNA: TGTGCCAGCAGCGCCGGGGGGACAGGGGGCTACGAGCAGTACTTC.

This clone has just one count. The V gene is TRBV28, the J gene TRBJ2-3, with 8 positions matching TRBD2. From germline, CDR1 is MDHEN and CDR2 SYDVKM. J gave up 3 bases and V 4 bases, and 12 bases lay outside the gene matches. This CDR3 region has 17 residues. The CDR3 loop is CASSYPGWAGGTDTQYF. Here the CDR3 DNA reads TGTGCCAGCAGTTATCCCGGGTGGGCGGGGGGAACAGATACGCAGTATTTT.

The genes are TRBV19 and TRBJ1-4; 10 positions match TRBD1. J gave up 6 bases and V 5 bases, and 9 bases lay outside the gene matches. The germline CDR1 and CDR2 sequences are LNHDA and SQIVND (reference sequence). CDR3 length: 16 amino acids. The CDR3: CASSYFRGTGDEKLFF. The CDR3 DNA follows: TGTGCCAGTAGTTACTTCCGAGGGACAGGGGATGAAAAACTGTTTTTT. Full variable domain (missing parts from reference TRBV19 and TRBJ1-4): DGGITQSPKYLFRKEGQNVTLSCEQNLNHDAMYWYRQDPGQGLRLIYYSQIVNDFQKGDIAEGYSVSREKKESFPLTVTSAQKNPTAFYLCASSYFRGTGDEKLFFGSGTQLSVL.

The rearrangement joins TRBV7-9 to TRBJ2-3; 11 bases agree with TRBD2. Unmatched junction bases numbered 3, after V lost 3 bases and J lost 4 bases. The length of the CDR3 is 15 residues. The germline V gene encodes CDR1 SEHNR and CDR2 FQNEAQ (reference sequence). DNA for the CDR3: TGTGCCAGCAGCTTGACTAGCGGGGTTTCAGATACGCAGTATTTT. Amino acids: CASSLTSGVSDTQYF.

The CDR3 region is CATSRAGGAGGANVLTF. The CDR3 DNA follows: TGTGCCACCAGCAGAGCAGGCGGGGCTGGCGGGGCCAACGTCCTGACTTTC. The rearrangement uses TRBV15 and TRBJ2-6; D might be TRBD2 (6 bases). With 1 base removed from V and 4 bases from J, the gap between germline ends came to 14 bases. The length of the CDR3 is 17 residues. The germline V gene encodes CDR1 LNHNV and CDR2 YYDKDF (reference sequence).

V usage is TRBV7-2 and J usage is TRBJ1-1, with D perhaps matching TRBD1 (5 bases). From germline, CDR1 is SGHTA and CDR2 FQGNSA. Trimming pared 1 base from V and 0 bases from J, leaving 12 bases between. This CDR3 has 16 amino acids. CDR3 protein: CASSLGWGGMNTEAFF. CDR3 coding DNA: TGTGCCAGCAGCTTAGGTTGGGGGGGAATGAACACTGAAGCTTTCTTT.

The CDR3 region is CASSLNRGELFF. In DNA, the CDR3 is TGTGCCAGCAGTTTAAACAGGGGGGAGCTGTTTTTT. The J gene is TRBJ2-2, the V gene TRBV6-5, with a weak D call TRBD1 (5 bases). The V gene lost 4 bases and the J gene lost 8 bases, with 8 bases spanning the gap. Germline CDR1 reads MNHEY; CDR2 reads SVGAGI. The CDR3 contains 12 residues.

The chain is built from TRBV2 and TRBJ2-7, with 12 bases aligning to TRBD2. Germline V gives CDR1 SNHLY, CDR2 FYNNEI. The trim removed 3 bases at V and 12 bases at J, leaving 12 bases unmatched. This CDR3 is 15 amino acids long. CDR3 sequence: CASSDRSQLAGGLYF. In DNA form, the CDR3 reads TGTGCCAGCAGTGATCGGTCCCAACTAGCGGGAGGTTTGTACTTC.

This clone appeared a few times. The chain links TRBV27 to TRBJ1-5, with 7 bases aligning to TRBD1. Germline V gives CDR1 MNHEY, CDR2 SMNVEV (reference sequence). The CDR3 spans 15 residues. The ends lost 6 bases at V and 1 base at J; junction bases unmatched: 6. The CDR3 sequence: CASSDLQGSNQPQHF. The CDR3 DNA reads TGTGCCAGCAGCGACCTACAGGGGAGCAATCAGCCCCAGCATTTT.

The chain is built from TRBV30 and TRBJ1-6; no clear D. The CDR3 contains 13 residues. Per germline, CDR1 GTSNPN and CDR2 SVGIG (reference sequence). Trimming left V 5 bases short and J 8 bases short, with 13 bases between. CDR3 coding DNA: TGTGCCTGGGCCGGAGATACCTATTCACCCCTCCACTTT. This translates into CAWAGDTYSPLHF.

The genes are TRBV14 and TRBJ1-6, with a possible D match to TRBD1 (5 bases). This CDR3 region has 16 residues. Germline-derived CDR1 and CDR2 are SGHDN and FVKESK. V was clipped by 2 bases and J by 8 bases, with 16 bases between them. CDR3 loop: CASSQLLGGVYSPLHF. DNA of the CDR3: TGTGCCAGCAGCCAACTTTTGGGGGGGGTTTATTCACCCCTCCACTTT.

The chain carries TRBV2 and TRBJ2-1; TRBD1 agrees at 8 bases. Trimming removed 5 bases from V and 4 bases from J; junction bases left unmatched: 13. Germline CDR1 is SNHLY and CDR2 is FYNNEI. This CDR3 region has 17 residues. CDR3 sequence (DNA): TGTGCCAGCAGTCCCACCCTGGGGGGACAGGAGTACAATGAGCAGTTCTTC. This translates into CASSPTLGGQEYNEQFF.